Shown below are 18 T cell receptor beta chains from a single sample sequenced in a study of cytotoxic CD8 clonotypes in ibrutinib-treated CLL (dated by TCRdb to the early 2020s). The library was made by the immunoSEQ multiplex PCR assay. TCRdb holds this immuneACCESS table with in-frame rearrangements only. Some clones are missing; in checked studies, unresolved V genes explain under half, and the rest has no known cause. In all, the sample holds 200,000 or so clones, and 60% to 80% of those were seen once. The top ten hold 5.9% of the sample. Per the publication, the time point label means: about 11 months on ibrutinib. Specimen: PBMCs, collected after 12 months of ibrutinib treatment. The receptor set was obtained from a human donor with chronic lymphocytic leukemia.

The chain carries TRBV4-1 and TRBJ2-7, with unresolved D. V lost 0 bases to trimming and J lost 0 bases, with 9 bases between them. The CDR3 has 15 amino acids. The germline gives CDR1 MGHRA, CDR2 YSYEKL. CDR3 amino acids: CASSQDSLLSYEQYF. The CDR3 DNA sequence: TGCGCCAGCAGCCAAGATTCTCTACTCTCCTACGAGCAGTACTTC.

A few counts support this clone. Here the CDR3 DNA reads TGTGCCAGCAGCTCAGGAAATTCCCGTCAGGGACTGTTTTTT. Protein: CASSSGNSRQGLFF. The rearrangement uses TRBV7-6 and TRBJ1-4; maybe TRBD1 (5 bases). V was pared by 4 bases and J by 13 bases, with 19 bases between. Germline values: CDR1 SGHVS, CDR2 FNYEAQ. This CDR3 is built from 14 residues.

The rearrangement uses TRBV6-6 and TRBJ1-1; the D gene is possibly TRBD1 (6 bases). Germline V gives CDR1 MNHNY, CDR2 SVGAGI (reference sequence). The V end lost 6 bases, the J end lost 5 bases, and 19 bases lay between the germline ends. The CDR3 is 15 residues long. CDR3 coding DNA: TGTGCCAGCAGCCGTGGCTCGGGGGCGAAGACTGAAGCTTTCTTT. Translating gives CASSRGSGAKTEAFF.

The chain links TRBV11-1 to TRBJ1-6, with 7 bases identical to TRBD1. From germline, CDR1 is SGHAT and CDR2 FQDESV (reference sequence). V gave up 4 bases and J gave up 8 bases; unmatched junction bases: 8. The CDR3 runs to 15 residues. CDR3 DNA sequence: TGTGCCAGCAGCTACAAGGACAGGAGATATTCACCCCTCCACTTT. Amino acids: CASSYKDRRYSPLHF.

The V gene is TRBV9, the J gene TRBJ1-5; D gene unclear. The CDR3 has 15 residues. Germline CDR1 reads SGDLS; CDR2 reads YYNGEE. The V gene lost 2 bases and the J gene lost 0 bases, with 9 bases spanning the gap. The CDR3 sequence is CASSVSGNSNQPQHF. CDR3 sequence (DNA): TGTGCCAGCAGCGTCTCGGGTAATAGCAATCAGCCCCAGCATTTT.

The CDR3 region is CSVEDFEGPRVGNTIYF. The CDR3 DNA reads TGCAGCGTTGAAGATTTTGAAGGGCCCAGGGTTGGAAACACCATATATTTT. The V and J genes are TRBV29-1 and TRBJ1-3; D is possibly TRBD1 (5 bases). CDR3 length: 17 amino acids. Deletions cut 0 bases from V and 3 bases from J, with 18 bases between. Germline CDR1 SQVTM, CDR2 ANQGSEA.

Here the CDR3 DNA reads TGTGCCAGCAGCGTTCTCGCTGAAGCTTTCTTT. Translating it yields CASSVLAEAFF. This rearrangement joins TRBV2 to TRBJ1-1; D gene ambiguous. The ends were cut back, 6 bases at V and 6 bases at J, with 8 bases in the middle. This CDR3 is 11 amino acids long. From germline, CDR1 is SNHLY and CDR2 FYNNEI. The full variable domain, completed using reference TRBV2 and TRBJ1-1, is EPEVTQTPSHQVTQMGQEVILRCVPISNHLYFYWYRQILGQKVEFLVSFYNNEISEKSEIFDDQFSVERPDGSNFTLKIRSTKLEDSAMYFCASSVLAEAFFGQGTRLTVV.

This chain joins TRBV27 and TRBJ1-4, with no clear D. From germline, CDR1 is MNHEY and CDR2 SMNVEV (reference sequence). This CDR3 has 14 residues. The V end lost 2 bases, the J end lost 7 bases, and 11 bases lay between the germline ends. The CDR3 coding sequence is TGTGCCAGCAGTTTAATGGGGAACCTTGAAAAACTGTTTTTT. Its protein product is CASSLMGNLEKLFF.

The chain uses TRBV30 and TRBJ1-5; a possible D gene is TRBD1 (6 bases). V shed 3 bases and J shed 4 bases, with 16 bases lying between them. Germline V gene lookup returns CDR1 GTSNPN and CDR2 SVGIG (reference sequence). The CDR3 length is 15 residues. For the CDR3, the DNA is TGTGCCTGGAGCCGACAGGTGGCGGAAAATCAGCCCCAGCATTTT. The encoded protein is CAWSRQVAENQPQHF.

The chain has TRBV15 and TRBJ1-4; D gene ambiguous. The CDR3 is 12 residues long. Germline V gene data show CDR1 as LNHNV and CDR2 as YYDKDF (reference sequence). Trimming left V 8 bases short and J 8 bases short, with 12 bases between. The CDR3 sequence: CATGGRLEKLFF. The CDR3 DNA reads as TGTGCCACCGGAGGGAGGTTGGAAAAACTGTTTTTT.

This sequence joins TRBV18 and TRBJ1-6; D gene ambiguous. V was shortened by 2 bases and J by 4 bases, with 9 bases between the two germline ends. CDR1 is KGHSH, CDR2 LQKENI, per germline. This CDR3 comprises 15 residues. In DNA form, the CDR3 reads TGTGCCAGCTCACCAGAGTTTCGGTATAATTCACCCCTCCACTTT. This encodes CASSPEFRYNSPLHF.

This sequence joins TRBV20-1 and TRBJ2-5; D possibly matches TRBD1 or TRBD2 (5 bases each). With 8 bases removed from V and 4 bases from J, the gap between germline ends came to 11 bases. Germline lookup yields CDR1 DFQATT and CDR2 SNEGSKA (reference sequence). The CDR3 covers 11 residues. The DNA of the CDR3 is TGCAGTCCGCAGGGACGAGAGACCCAGTACTTC. Protein: CSPQGRETQYF.

There are a few counts of this clone. The V gene is TRBV15, the J gene TRBJ1-2, with D unresolved. Germline V gene lookup returns CDR1 LNHNV and CDR2 YYDKDF (reference sequence). The CDR3 is made up of 14 amino acids. Trimming removed 0 bases from V and 2 bases from J, with 7 bases in between. The CDR3 bases are TGTGCCACCAGCAGAGATAGGCAGAACTATGGCTACACCTTC. Residues: CATSRDRQNYGYTF.

The sample holds a few counts of this clone. The V call is TRBV6-1, the J call TRBJ1-2; tentatively, D is TRBD1 (5 bases). This CDR3 comprises 13 residues. Germline V CDR1 and CDR2: MNHNS, SASEGT. The V gene lost 5 bases and the J gene lost 4 bases, with 11 bases spanning the gap. CDR3: CASSSSRAYGYTF. The DNA of the CDR3 is TGTGCCAGCAGTTCTTCCAGGGCCTATGGCTACACCTTC.

The chain links TRBV18 to TRBJ1-1; D unresolved. V was clipped by 3 bases and J by 5 bases, with 13 bases between them. Germline CDR1 is KGHSH and CDR2 is LQKENI. CDR3 length: 14 amino acids. As DNA, the CDR3 is TGTGCCAGCTCACCCAACTTCAAAGGAACTGAAGCTTTCTTT. Translating gives CASSPNFKGTEAFF.

This clone was recorded only once. The chain has TRBV9 and TRBJ2-3; 8 nucleotides line up with TRBD2. Germline CDR1 SGDLS, CDR2 YYNGEE. This CDR3 spans 16 amino acids. J gave up 3 bases and V 3 bases, and 9 bases lay outside the gene matches. CDR3 region: CASSGGLADTTDTQYF. In DNA, the CDR3 is TGTGCCAGCAGCGGCGGACTAGCCGACACAACAGATACGCAGTATTTT.

The V gene is TRBV4-1, the J gene TRBJ1-1; D not resolved. V lost 0 bases to trimming and J lost 1 base, with 9 bases between them. CDR1 and CDR2 (germline): MGHRA, YSYEKL. The CDR3 contains 15 residues. This chain's CDR3 is CASSQERPKNTEAFF. The CDR3 DNA follows: TGCGCCAGCAGCCAAGAGAGACCGAAGAACACTGAAGCTTTCTTT.

This clone turned up a few times. CDR3 sequence: CASSAGQSTNEKLFF. The CDR3 coding sequence is TGTGCCAGCAGCGCCGGACAGTCAACTAATGAAAAACTGTTTTTT. V gene TRBV9 combines with J gene TRBJ1-4; D possibly corresponds to TRBD1 (6 bases). The germline V gene has CDR1 SGDLS and CDR2 YYNGEE. With 3 bases removed from V and 0 bases from J, the gap between germline ends came to 9 bases. The length of the CDR3 is 15 residues.